This T cell receptor (beta chain) was obtained from a study of Tregs in tolerant kidney transplant recipients. Overall study context: The nonmyeloablative bone marrow transplants came from related graft donors, with transient mixed chimerism. Notes on the study in general: Biological reproducibility was not directly addressed, but technical replication error appeared minimal.

As for this clone: Its antigen remains unknown. The read ends 3 residues shy of where the CDR3 ends; the end is completed using the germline J gene.

TCRdb's copy holds only in-frame clones and misses some; the assay was immunoSEQ multiplex PCR. This sample carries 30,000 or so clones, with around 8% going to the ten biggest clones. Deletions cut 0 bases from V and 9 bases from J, with 15 bases between. CDR1 is SQVTM and CDR2 is ANQGSEA in the germline V gene. This CDR3 is built from 14 residues. The chain uses TRBV29-1 and TRBJ2-1; D may be TRBD1 (6 bases). Sequences were derived from CD8+ T cells from blood, sampled before the transplant. This receptor was obtained from a human donor who received a combined kidney and bone marrow transplant. The covered CDR3 bases are TGCAGCGTTGAAGATCTGGCAGGGGCGGGTGAG. It yields the protein CSVEDLAGAGE. The CDR3 in full is CSVEDLAGAGEQFF.